The 19 T cell receptor beta chains below all came from one sample that was sequenced in a study of T cell repertoires in cytomegalovirus infection. TCRdb re-analysed the reads in MiXCR, keeping a single row per CDR3 protein. The table has approximately 990,000 distinct CDR3 sequences, roughly 30% seen once. Their recognized antigens are unknown. This specimen consisted of cultured CD8+ T cells from PBMCs, obtained from culture after CMV antigen stimulation. Receptor source: a human donor in good health (CMV status not recorded). Some clones in this sample may be carry-over from other donors' samples.

This clonotype showed up many times. The V gene is TRBV7-9, the J gene TRBJ2-1; D is unclear. Between the trimmed V and J ends, which lost 0 bases and 4 bases, there was a span of 7 bases. Germline loops: CDR1 SEHNR, CDR2 FQNEAQ (reference sequence). The CDR3 extends over 14 amino acids. CDR3 sequence: CASSLASGYNEQFF. In DNA, the CDR3 is TGTGCCAGCAGCTTAGCTTCTGGGTACAATGAGCAGTTCTTC. Full variable domain (outside the CDR3, taken from reference TRBV7-9 and TRBJ2-1): DTGVSQNPRHKITKRGQNVTFRCDPISEHNRLYWYRQTLGQGPEFLTYFQNEAQLEKSRLLSDRFSAERPKGSFSTLEIQRTEQGDSAMYLCASSLASGYNEQFFGPGTRLTVL.

The rearrangement joins TRBV7-8 to TRBJ1-5, with D possibly being TRBD1 (5 bases). V lost 9 bases, J lost 5 bases, and 26 bases lay in between. Germline-derived CDR1 and CDR2 are SGHVS and FQNEAQ. The CDR3 is made up of 17 amino acids. The CDR3 loop is CARSGPRDPPSDQPQHF. The CDR3 coding sequence is TGTGCCAGGAGCGGACCCAGGGACCCTCCTTCGGATCAGCCCCAGCATTTT.

The CDR3 loop reads CATQRPGSTEAFF. The CDR3 DNA reads TGTGCCACTCAGCGTCCGGGAAGCACTGAAGCTTTCTTT. J is TRBJ1-1 and V is TRBV24-1; D not resolved. V lost 10 bases and J lost 4, with 15 bases in between. This CDR3 region has 13 residues. CDR1 and CDR2 (germline): KGHDR, SFDVKD.

V usage is TRBV4-1 and J usage is TRBJ1-5, with unresolved D. V gave up 4 bases and J gave up 0 bases, with 10 bases separating them. The CDR3 spans 15 residues. Germline V lookup: CDR1 MGHRA, CDR2 YSYEKL. The CDR3 DNA sequence: TGCGCCAGCAGCCCCACCGGGCCTAGCAATCAGCCCCAGCATTTT. It translates to CASSPTGPSNQPQHF.

In its sample, this clonotype was seen a few times. V and J are TRBV19 and TRBJ2-1; D is possibly TRBD2 (5 bases). This CDR3 is 13 amino acids long. Looked up from germline, CDR1 is LNHDA and CDR2 is SQIVND (reference sequence). V dropped 3 bases and J dropped 7 bases, with 10 bases sitting between them. CDR3 in amino acids: CASSMFSGNEQFF. DNA of the CDR3: TGTGCCAGTAGTATGTTTTCGGGGAATGAGCAGTTCTTC.

This clonotype turned up a few times. V is TRBV25-1 and J is TRBJ1-2; weak D call: TRBD1 (6 bases). Trimming cost V 0 bases and J 0 bases, with 14 bases left between them. The germline CDR1 and CDR2 sequences are MGHDK and SYGVNS. This CDR3 is 17 amino acids long. The CDR3 here is CASSEYWAGATNYGYTF. CDR3 bases: TGTGCCAGCAGTGAATATTGGGCAGGGGCCACTAACTATGGCTACACCTTC.

This clonotype was detected a few times. V and J are TRBV27 and TRBJ1-4; tentatively, D is TRBD1 (6 bases). Per germline, CDR1 MNHEY and CDR2 SMNVEV (reference sequence). The CDR3 spans 12 residues. Trimming took 2 bases from V and 11 from J, leaving 9 bases between them. CDR3 sequence reads: CASSLPGQKLFF. CDR3 DNA: TGTGCCAGCAGTTTACCCGGACAGAAACTGTTTTTT.

The CDR3 protein is CASSYSRIGGARAYEQYV. Here the CDR3 DNA reads TGTGCCAGCAGTTACTCCCGCATTGGGGGGGCGAGGGCCTACGAGCAGTACGTC. The chain employs TRBV6-2 or TRBV6-3 and TRBJ2-7, with a possible D match to TRBD2 (7 bases). The CDR3 is 18 amino acids. CDR1 and CDR2 (germline): MNHEY, SVGEGT. Between the trimmed V and J ends, which lost 0 bases and 2 bases, there was a span of 20 bases.

V is TRBV6-1 and J is TRBJ2-3; D possibly corresponds to TRBD1 (5 bases). Trimming left V 5 bases short and J 4 bases short, with 13 bases between. Germline assignment: CDR1 MNHNS and CDR2 SASEGT. This CDR3 has 14 amino acids. Here the CDR3 DNA reads TGTGCCAGCAGTCCCAGGGTTATTGCAGATACGCAGTATTTT. This sequence encodes CASSPRVIADTQYF.

This clonotype turned up a few times. This chain joins TRBV2 and TRBJ1-5; no clear D gene. The germline V and J ends were trimmed by 6 bases and 3 bases, with 9 bases remaining between them. This CDR3 is 13 amino acids long. Germline V gives CDR1 SNHLY, CDR2 FYNNEI. The chain's CDR3 is CASSREHNQPQHF. The CDR3 nucleotides are TGTGCCAGCAGCCGGGAGCACAATCAGCCCCAGCATTTT.

The rearrangement links TRBV2 to TRBJ1-1; D is undetermined. V lost 11 bases and J lost 4, with 8 bases in between. Germline values: CDR1 SNHLY, CDR2 FYNNEI. This CDR3 region has 10 residues. The CDR3 protein is CAEIVTEAFF. For the CDR3, the DNA is TGTGCCGAAATAGTCACTGAAGCTTTCTTT.

This clonotype was seen only once. The CDR3 spells CASSHYGVSTDTQYF. CDR3 in DNA: TGTGCCAGCAGCCATTATGGGGTTAGCACAGATACGCAGTATTTT. The V and J genes are TRBV7-3 and TRBJ2-3; D uncertain. CDR3 size: 15 residues. The germline V gene has CDR1 SGHTA and CDR2 FQGTGA. V lost 5 bases and J 0 bases, leaving 12 bases between the germline ends. Looking up the rest from reference TRBV7-3 and TRBJ2-3 gives the full variable domain: GAGVSQTPSNKVTEKGKYVELRCDPISGHTALYWYRQSLGQGPEFLIYFQGTGAADDSGLPNDRFFAVRPEGSVSTLKIQRTERGDSAVYLCASSHYGVSTDTQYFGPGTRLTVL.

The chain joins TRBV29-1 to TRBJ1-5; no reliable D call. Germline V CDR1 and CDR2: SQVTM, ANQGSEA. Trimming pared 4 bases from V and 1 base from J, leaving 8 bases between. This CDR3 spans 13 amino acids. The CDR3 is CSVGGSSNQPQHF. The CDR3, as DNA: TGCAGCGTTGGGGGTAGCAGCAATCAGCCCCAGCATTTT.

The rearrangement joins TRBV6-5 to TRBJ2-5, with D hard to call. The V end lost 6 bases, the J end lost 1 base, and 12 bases lay between the germline ends. The germline CDR1 and CDR2 sequences are MNHEY and SVGAGI. This CDR3 has 14 amino acids. Here the CDR3 reads CASSSEGTQETQYF. CDR3 in DNA: TGTGCCAGCAGCTCTGAAGGTACCCAAGAGACCCAGTACTTC.

This clonotype has a count of ten or more. The CDR3 bases are TGTGCCAGCAGCTCCGGGACAGGGAACTATGGCTACACCTTC. Translating gives CASSSGTGNYGYTF. The rearrangement links TRBV7-8 to TRBJ1-2; the match to TRBD1 covers 9 bases. Germline V gene lookup returns CDR1 SGHVS and CDR2 FQNEAQ. With V trimmed by 4 bases and J by 2 bases, 2 bases remained unmatched. The CDR3 length is 14 residues.

This clonotype showed up just a few times. The chain employs TRBV28 and TRBJ1-6; no clear D gene. V lost 4 bases and J lost 0, with 7 bases in between. Germline CDR1 is MDHEN and CDR2 is SYDVKM. The CDR3 runs to 15 residues. CDR3 nucleotide sequence: TGTGCCAGCAGTTCGGTCAGCTCCTATAATTCACCCCTCCACTTT. Translated: CASSSVSSYNSPLHF.

This clonotype was found a few times. V usage is TRBV10-3 and J usage is TRBJ2-1, with 8 positions matching TRBD2. CDR3 length: 13 amino acids. V was clipped by 6 bases and J by 7 bases; unmatched bases: 5. Germline CDR1 ENHRY, CDR2 SYGVKD. The CDR3 is CAISGGGPNEQFF. The CDR3 DNA follows: TGTGCCATCAGCGGGGGGGGCCCGAATGAGCAGTTCTTC.

The table lists this clonotype with a few counts. The chain links TRBV13 to TRBJ2-4; possibly TRBD1 for D (5 bases). The CDR3 runs to 12 residues. Looked up from germline, CDR1 is PRHDT and CDR2 is FYEKMQ (reference sequence). V dropped 2 bases and J dropped 6 bases, with 5 bases sitting between them. CDR3 sequence reads: CASSLRGNIQYF. CDR3 in DNA: TGTGCCAGCAGCTTAAGGGGAAACATTCAGTACTTC.

Details on this clonotype: This clone may be a read error of a much larger clone one base away. The J gene is TRBJ1-1, the V gene TRBV7-3, with D perhaps matching TRBD1 (6 bases). V shed 1 base and J shed 1 base, with 10 bases lying between them. The CDR3 has 15 amino acids. Germline V gives CDR1 SGHTA, CDR2 FQGTGA. Here the CDR3 reads CASSLNPGENTEAFF. CDR3 sequence (DNA): TGTGCCAGCAGCTTAAATCCAGGGGAGAACACTGAAGCTTTCTTT.